The present TCR beta chain was sequenced within a study of T cell repertoires in cytomegalovirus infection (dated by TCRdb to between 2019 and 2020). As for the study more broadly: Donor HLA type was relevant to the analysis, because carriage of CMV infection together with the matching HLA type was indicated by public TCR beta signatures. Study-level results and caveats: The ex vivo response was dominated by HLA-C-restricted CMV-specific TCR beta clonotypes, which also provided the single most frequent clonotype in two of eight donors. In both this cohort and an independent cohort of more than 350 donors, the cumulative frequency of public TCR beta family members distinguished carriers of CMV infection plus the relevant HLA type.

From its cysteine to its phenylalanine, the CDR3 spans 14 amino acids. Only CDR3 DNA is held: 42 bases, read in frame from base 1. The germline ends are 20 bases apart after V is trimmed by 11 bases and J by 6 bases. For CDR1 and CDR2, the germline V gene lists MDHEN and SYDVKM. TCRdb records Illumina HiSeq 1500 as the sequencer. The public reads were run again by TCRdb, first through fastp at Q25 and then through MiXCR, and only productive beta chains were kept. Every distinct CDR3 protein forms one entry, paired with its most common genes and DNA. For this sample there are 680,000 or so distinct CDR3 sequences; roughly 35% appear just once. The ten largest clones take up around 3% of the sample. In its sample, this clonotype was seen many times. Its antigen specificity is not known. No qualities accompany the bases; no much larger clone lies one base away.

This clonotype was obtained from a human donor in good health (CMV status not recorded). Some clones in this sample may be carry-over from other donors' samples. The sample was PBMCs. This chain is built from TRBV28 and TRBJ1-5; TRBD1 is a weak D gene call, 5 bases matching. Read as DNA, the sequence is TGTGCCTGCAAACAGGCGGGGCGGGGTCAGCCCCAGCATTTT. Its protein product is CACKQAGRGQPQHF.